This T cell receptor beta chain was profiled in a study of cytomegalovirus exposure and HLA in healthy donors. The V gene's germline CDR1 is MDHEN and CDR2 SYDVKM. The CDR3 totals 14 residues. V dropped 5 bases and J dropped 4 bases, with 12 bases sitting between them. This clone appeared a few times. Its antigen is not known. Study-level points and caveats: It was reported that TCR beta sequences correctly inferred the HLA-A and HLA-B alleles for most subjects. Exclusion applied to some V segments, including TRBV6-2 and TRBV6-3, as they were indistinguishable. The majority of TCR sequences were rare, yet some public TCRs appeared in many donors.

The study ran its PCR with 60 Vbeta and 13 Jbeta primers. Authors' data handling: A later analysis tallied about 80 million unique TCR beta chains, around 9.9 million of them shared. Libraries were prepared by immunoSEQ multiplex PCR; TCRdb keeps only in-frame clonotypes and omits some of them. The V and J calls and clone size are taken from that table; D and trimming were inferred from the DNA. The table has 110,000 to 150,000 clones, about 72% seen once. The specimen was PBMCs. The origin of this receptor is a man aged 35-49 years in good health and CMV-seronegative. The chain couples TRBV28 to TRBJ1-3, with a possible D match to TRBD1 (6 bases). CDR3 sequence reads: CASSPPRGGNTIYF. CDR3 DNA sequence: TGTGCCAGCAGTCCCCCGAGGGGGGGAAACACCATATATTTT.